One sample yielded the 8 T cell receptor beta chains listed below, sequenced in a study of cytomegalovirus exposure and HLA in healthy donors (dated by TCRdb to 2016 to 2017). Library method: the immunoSEQ multiplex PCR assay. The multiplex PCR relied on a mix of 60 forward primers for TCR Vbeta segments and 13 reverse primers for TCR Jbeta segments. The table comes from immuneACCESS by way of TCRdb, which keeps in-frame sequences with V and J called. Part of the clones is missing from these tables; in studies checked, under half for an unresolved V gene and the rest for unknown reasons. The sample contains fewer than 90,000 clones, under 80% of them found a single time. 1.4% of the sample is held by the ten biggest clonotypes. Sequencing was done on a sample of PBMCs. Receptor source: a male donor in good health and CMV-seronegative.

The chain has TRBV15 and TRBJ2-1, with 10 positions matching TRBD2. CDR3 size: 17 residues. The germline gives CDR1 LNHNV, CDR2 YYDKDF (reference sequence). V gave up 0 bases and J gave up 5 bases; unmatched junction bases: 7. This CDR3 reads CATSRDSGLARNNEQFF. CDR3 nucleotides: TGTGCCACCAGCAGAGACTCGGGACTAGCGAGGAACAATGAGCAGTTCTTC. Together with reference TRBV15 and TRBJ2-1, the CDR3 gives the full variable domain: DAMVIQNPRYQVTQFGKPVTLSCSQTLNHNVMYWYQQKSSQAPKLLFHYYDKDFNNEADTPDNFQSRRPNTSFCFLDIRSPGLGDTAMYLCATSRDSGLARNNEQFFGPGTRLTVL.

The V gene is TRBV15, the J gene TRBJ1-6; D remains unclear. The germline V and J ends were trimmed by 5 bases and 1 base, with 9 bases remaining between them. The CDR3 contains 15 residues. Germline CDR1 is LNHNV and CDR2 is YYDKDF (reference sequence). The CDR3 here is CATSPGGSYNSPLHF. CDR3 DNA sequence: TGTGCCACCAGCCCGGGCGGGTCCTATAATTCACCCCTCCACTTT.

The rearrangement uses TRBV28 and TRBJ2-4; 7 bases agree with TRBD2. The germline V gene encodes CDR1 MDHEN and CDR2 SYDVKM. Germline trimming cut 3 bases from V and 2 bases from J; bases unmatched to any gene: 1. CDR3 length equals 14 residues. CDR3 loop: CASSFGGTKNIQYF. DNA for the CDR3: TGTGCCAGCAGTTTCGGGGGGACCAAAAACATTCAGTACTTC.

The gene calls are TRBV6-1 and TRBJ1-3; perhaps TRBD1 as D (6 bases). CDR3 size: 13 residues. Germline V gives CDR1 MNHNS, CDR2 SASEGT. Trimming left V 0 bases short and J 8 bases short, with 8 bases between. CDR3 in amino acids: CASSEAWTDTIYF. CDR3 DNA sequence: TGTGCCAGCAGTGAAGCATGGACAGACACCATATATTTT.

This clone was seen a few times. CDR3 sequence (DNA): TGTGCCACCATTCCCAGGGAAGCGAGCGAGCAGTACTTC. Residues: CATIPREASEQYF. The chain couples TRBV6-4 to TRBJ2-7; possibly TRBD1 for D (5 bases). The CDR3 contains 13 residues. The V end was cut by 10 bases, the J end by 6 bases, with 19 bases between. CDR1 and CDR2 (germline): MRHNA, SNTAGT.

J is TRBJ2-7 and V is TRBV7-2, with 8 bases identical to TRBD1. This CDR3 has 14 amino acids. J gave up 5 bases and V 2 bases, and 5 bases lay outside the gene matches. Germline assignment: CDR1 SGHTA and CDR2 FQGNSA. CDR3 nucleotide sequence: TGTGCCAGCAGCTTAACAGGGGGAGGCAACGAGCAGTACTTC. Protein product: CASSLTGGGNEQYF. The variable domain in full, with the rest retrieved from reference TRBV7-2 and TRBJ2-7, is GAGVSQSPSNKVTEKGKDVELRCDPISGHTALYWYRQSLGQGLEFLIYFQGNSAPDKSGLPSDRFSAERTGGSVSTLTIQRTQQEDSAVYLCASSLTGGGNEQYFGPGTRLTVT.

The rearrangement joins TRBV7-9 to TRBJ1-1; maybe TRBD1 (5 bases). There are 14 residues in the CDR3. Germline loops: CDR1 SEHNR, CDR2 FQNEAQ (reference sequence). V dropped 2 bases and J dropped 10 bases, with 17 bases sitting between them. In DNA form, the CDR3 reads TGTGCCAGCAGCTTAACCCCACAAGGGGATGGAGCTTTCTTT. This gives the protein CASSLTPQGDGAFF.

V gene TRBV7-9 combines with J gene TRBJ1-6; D ambiguous. CDR1 and CDR2 (germline): SEHNR, FQNEAQ (reference sequence). The CDR3 has 12 amino acids. Trimming cost V 3 bases and J 7 bases, with 4 bases left between them. The CDR3 region is CASSLANSPLHF. The CDR3, as DNA: TGTGCCAGCAGCTTGGCCAATTCACCCCTCCACTTT.